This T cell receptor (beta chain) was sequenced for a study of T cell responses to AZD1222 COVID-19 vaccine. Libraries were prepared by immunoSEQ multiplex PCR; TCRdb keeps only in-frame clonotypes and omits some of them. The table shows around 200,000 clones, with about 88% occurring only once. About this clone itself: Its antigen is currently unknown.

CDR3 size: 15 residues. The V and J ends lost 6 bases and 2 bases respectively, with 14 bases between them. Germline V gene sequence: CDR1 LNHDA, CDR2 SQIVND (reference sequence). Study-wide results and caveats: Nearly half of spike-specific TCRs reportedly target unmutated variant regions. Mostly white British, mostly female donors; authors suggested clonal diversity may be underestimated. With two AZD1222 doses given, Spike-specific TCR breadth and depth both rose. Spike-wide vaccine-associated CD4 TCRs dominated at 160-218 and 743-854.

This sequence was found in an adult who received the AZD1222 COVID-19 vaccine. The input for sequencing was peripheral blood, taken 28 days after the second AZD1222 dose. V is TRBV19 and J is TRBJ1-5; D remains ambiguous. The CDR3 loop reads CASSLAERGNQPQHF. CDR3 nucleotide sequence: TGTGCCAGTAGCTTGGCGGAGCGCGGCAATCAGCCCCAGCATTTT. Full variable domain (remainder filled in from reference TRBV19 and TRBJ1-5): DGGITQSPKYLFRKEGQNVTLSCEQNLNHDAMYWYRQDPGQGLRLIYYSQIVNDFQKGDIAEGYSVSREKKESFPLTVTSAQKNPTAFYLCASSLAERGNQPQHFGDGTRLSIL.